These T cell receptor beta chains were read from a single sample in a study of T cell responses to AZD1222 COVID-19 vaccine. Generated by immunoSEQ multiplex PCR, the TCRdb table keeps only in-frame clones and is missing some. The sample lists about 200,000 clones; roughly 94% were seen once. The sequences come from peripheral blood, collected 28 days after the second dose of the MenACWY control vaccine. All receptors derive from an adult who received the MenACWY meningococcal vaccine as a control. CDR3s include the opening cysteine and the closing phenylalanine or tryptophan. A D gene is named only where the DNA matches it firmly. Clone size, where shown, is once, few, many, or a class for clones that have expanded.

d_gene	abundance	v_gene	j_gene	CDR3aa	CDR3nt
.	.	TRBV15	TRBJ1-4	CATSNRRPGEATNEKLFF	TGTGCCACCAGCAACCGGCGGCCCGGGGAGGCAACTAATGAAAAACTGTTTTTT
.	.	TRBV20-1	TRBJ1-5	CSASGGKDQPQHF	TGCAGTGCAAGTGGGGGGAAGGATCAGCCCCAGCATTTT
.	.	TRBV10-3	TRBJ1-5	CAISAAENQPQHF	TGTGCCATCAGTGCTGCGGAGAACCAGCCCCAGCATTTT
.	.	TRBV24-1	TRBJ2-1	CATEGSSYNEQFF	TGTGCCACCGAGGGCAGCTCCTACAATGAGCAGTTCTTC
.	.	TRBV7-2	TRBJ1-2	CASSPNWGGAGYGYTF	TGTGCCAGCAGCCCCAATTGGGGGGGCGCCGGCTATGGCTACACCTTC
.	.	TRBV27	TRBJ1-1	CASSFLMNTEAFF	TGTGCCAGCAGTTTCCTCATGAACACTGAAGCTTTCTTT
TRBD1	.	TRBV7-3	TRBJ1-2	CASSLTEGLDRVYGYTF	TGTGCCAGCAGCTTAACCGAGGGGCTAGACAGGGTCTATGGCTACACCTTC
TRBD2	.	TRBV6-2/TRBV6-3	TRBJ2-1	CASSYSSGAQFF	TGTGCCAGCAGTTACTCGAGCGGGGCGCAGTTCTTC
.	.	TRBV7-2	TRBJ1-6	CASSLEIQLNSPLHF	TGTGCCAGCAGCTTAGAAATCCAGCTAAATTCACCCCTCCACTTT
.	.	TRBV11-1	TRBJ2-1	CASSLGVIPEQFF	TGTGCCAGCAGCTTAGGCGTAATACCTGAGCAGTTCTTC
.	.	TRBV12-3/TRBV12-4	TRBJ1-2	CASSLVQGYGYTF	TGTGCCAGCAGTTTAGTCCAGGGCTATGGCTACACCTTC
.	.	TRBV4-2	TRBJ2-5	CASSQDMETQYF	TGTGCCAGCAGCCAAGATATGGAGACCCAGTACTTC
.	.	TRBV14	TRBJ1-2	CASSQGGIFYGYTF	TGTGCCAGCAGCCAAGGGGGCATCTTCTATGGCTACACCTTC
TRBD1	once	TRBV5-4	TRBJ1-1	CASSLQGQSTEAFF	TGTGCCAGCAGCTTACAGGGACAGAGCACTGAAGCTTTCTTT
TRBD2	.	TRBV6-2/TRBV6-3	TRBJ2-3	CASSYAPLAGGTDTQYF	TGTGCCAGCAGTTACGCTCCACTAGCGGGGGGCACAGATACGCAGTATTTT
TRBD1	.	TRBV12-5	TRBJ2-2	CASGPGQGSWGELFF	TGTGCTAGTGGACCAGGACAGGGATCGTGGGGGGAGCTGTTTTTT
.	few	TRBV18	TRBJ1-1	CASSPRGGTEAFF	TGTGCCAGCTCACCACGGGGAGGGACTGAAGCTTTCTTT
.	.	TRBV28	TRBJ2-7	CASSTISGTPSYEQYF	TGTGCCAGCAGTACCATCTCGGGGACACCAAGCTACGAGCAGTACTTC
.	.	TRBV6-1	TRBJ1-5	CASSEAGGQPQHF	TGTGCCAGCAGTGAAGCTGGGGGACAGCCCCAGCATTTT
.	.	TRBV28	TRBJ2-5	CASSPTGRIQETQYF	TGTGCCAGCAGTCCGACCGGACGGATACAAGAGACCCAGTACTTC
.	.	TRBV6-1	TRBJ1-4	CASSEARGAGNEKLFF	TGTGCCAGCAGTGAAGCGAGGGGGGCTGGTAATGAAAAACTGTTTTTT
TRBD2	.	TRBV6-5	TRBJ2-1	CASSYQGLADNEQFF	TGTGCCAGCAGTTACCAGGGACTAGCGGACAATGAGCAGTTCTTC
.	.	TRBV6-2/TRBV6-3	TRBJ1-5	CASSYSGRRWAQHF	TGTGCCAGCAGTTACTCTGGTCGGCGTTGGGCCCAGCATTTT
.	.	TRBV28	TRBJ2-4	CASSKQGTGRNIQYF	TGTGCCAGCAGTAAACAGGGCACGGGAAGAAACATTCAGTACTTC
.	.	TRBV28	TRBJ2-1	CASSLSSGARLYNEQFF	TGTGCCAGCAGTTTATCCTCTGGAGCCCGATTATACAATGAGCAGTTCTTC
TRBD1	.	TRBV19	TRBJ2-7	CASSALGQGAYEQYF	TGTGCCAGTAGTGCCCTGGGACAGGGCGCCTACGAGCAGTACTTC
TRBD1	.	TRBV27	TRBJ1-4	CASSLWTGSNEKLFF	TGTGCCAGCAGTTTATGGACAGGGAGTAATGAAAAACTGTTTTTT
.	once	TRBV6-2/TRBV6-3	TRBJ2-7	CASSYKGGEQYF	TGTGCCAGCAGTTACAAGGGGGGGGAGCAGTACTTC
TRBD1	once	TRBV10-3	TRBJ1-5	CAISDHDRGDQPQHF	TGTGCCATCAGTGATCATGACAGGGGGGATCAGCCCCAGCATTTT
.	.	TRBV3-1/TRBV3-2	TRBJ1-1	CASSRTIQGSSTEAFF	TGTGCCAGCAGCCGAACGATACAGGGCTCCAGCACTGAAGCTTTCTTT
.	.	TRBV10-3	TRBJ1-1	CAISWDIAIEAFF	TGTGCCATCAGTTGGGACATCGCGATTGAAGCTTTCTTT